These 5 T cell receptor beta chains originate from one sample sequenced in a study of T cell repertoires in cytomegalovirus infection. TCRdb called the reads again in MiXCR, with one record for every CDR3 protein. The sample holds 150,000 or so distinct CDR3 sequences; roughly 17% are singletons and the top ten take approximately 19%. Material for sequencing was CD8+ T cells from PBMCs. These receptors originate from a human donor in good health (CMV status not recorded). Some clones in this sample may be carry-over from other donors' samples.

This chain links TRBV12-5 with TRBJ2-7, with TRBD2 identical over 13 bases. The CDR3 is 19 amino acids. The V and J ends lost 1 base and 2 bases, in that order; junction bases with no gene match: 11. Germline loops: CDR1 LGHNT, CDR2 FRNRAP. CDR3 nucleotides: TGTGCTAGTGGTTTGGCAACTAGCGGGAGGGCCCCAAGGACCTACGAGCAGTACTTC. Residues: CASGLATSGRAPRTYEQYF.

The chain combines TRBV19 with TRBJ2-2; D is perhaps TRBD1 or TRBD2 (5 bases each). CDR3 length equals 16 residues. Germline V gene data show CDR1 as LNHDA and CDR2 as SQIVND (reference sequence). Trimming removed 6 bases from V and 0 bases from J, with 14 bases in between. The chain's CDR3 is CASSGTIVANTGELFF. CDR3 coding DNA: TGTGCCAGTAGCGGGACCATCGTCGCGAACACCGGGGAGCTGTTTTTT.

This clonotype was observed a handful of times. The rearrangement uses TRBV6-2 or TRBV6-3 and TRBJ2-7; D is uncertain. The CDR3 is 17 amino acids. Trimming stripped 4 bases from V and 4 bases from J, with 23 bases between. The germline CDR1 and CDR2 sequences are MNHEY and SVGEGT. CDR3 bases: TGTGCCAGCAGTTGGTCCCAATTGGGCCGGGTATCGTACGAGCAGTACTTC. Its protein product is CASSWSQLGRVSYEQYF.

This clonotype was seen ten or more times. The J gene is TRBJ2-1, the V gene TRBV7-8; TRBD2 matches 15 bases. The CDR3 is 15 amino acids. Germline V gene sequence: CDR1 SGHVS, CDR2 FQNEAQ. Trimming at V came to 5 bases and at J to 8 bases, leaving 4 bases not matched to a gene. In DNA form, the CDR3 reads TGTGCCAGCAGCCCCGGACTAGCGGGAGGGTATGAGCAGTTCTTC. Amino acids: CASSPGLAGGYEQFF.

This clonotype has more than one count but fewer than ten. The CDR3 nucleotides read TGTGCTAGTGGTTTGAATACCTACGAGCAGTACTTC. This codes for CASGLNTYEQYF. The chain links TRBV12-5 to TRBJ2-7; D is unresolved. Germline assignment: CDR1 LGHNT and CDR2 FRNRAP. The CDR3 is made up of 12 amino acids. V was pared by 2 bases and J by 2 bases, with 4 bases between.